The T cell receptor (beta chain) under discussion was sequenced for a study of T cells expressing NK-cell markers. As for the study in general: Seven donors tested HCMV-seropositive and one tested seronegative among the eight sequenced.

The germline V gene encodes CDR1 MNHNS and CDR2 SASEGT. The CDR3 loop spans 15 amino acids. To note about this clonotype: Its antigen is unidentified.

5'RACE template switching with UMIs produced the TCR beta cDNA. Following a re-call of the 5' RACE reads, TCRdb has one entry per CDR3 protein and lacks DNA. Its clone listing holds 300,000 to 450,000 distinct CDR3 sequences. Study-wide results and caveats: NKG2C+ dominant clonotypes from more than 5 donors made up roughly 1.0-7.5% of CD8+ T cells. In a few donors, these clonotypes also led the CD3+CD56-NKG2C+ fraction.

The receptor was isolated from a man aged 18-69 years in good health. The specimen was blood T cells: a sorted CD56 or NKG2C T cell subset, CD4+ or CD8+ T cells, or bulk PBMC T cells (not recorded which). The V and J genes are TRBV6-1 and TRBJ1-1; TCRdb indicates TRBD1, and absent DNA this call remains unverified. This CDR3 reads CASRTPGGASTEAFF.